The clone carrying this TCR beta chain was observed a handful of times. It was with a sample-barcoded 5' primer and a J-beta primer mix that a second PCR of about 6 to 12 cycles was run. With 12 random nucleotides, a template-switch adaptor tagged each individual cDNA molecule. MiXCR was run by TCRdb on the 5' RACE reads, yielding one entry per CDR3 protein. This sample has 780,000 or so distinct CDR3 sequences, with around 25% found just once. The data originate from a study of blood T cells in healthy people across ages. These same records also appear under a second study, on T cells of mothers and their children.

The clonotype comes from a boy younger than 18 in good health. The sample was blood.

The CDR3 DNA sequence: TGTGCCAGTAGTGACCGACGGAGCTCCTACAATGAGCAGTTCTTC. It yields the protein CASSDRRSSYNEQFF. The chain has TRBV19 and TRBJ2-1; D is ambiguous. CDR3 size: 15 residues. Trimming stripped 5 bases from V and 0 bases from J, with 11 bases between. Germline V CDR1 and CDR2: LNHDA, SQIVND (reference sequence).